Following are 10 T cell receptor beta chains from one sample sequenced in a study of OX40 agonist ivuxolimab in advanced cancers. The protocol used for the library was the immunoSEQ multiplex PCR assay. TCRdb limited this immuneACCESS table to in-frame rearrangements with V and J called. A share of clones is missing; checked studies link under half to unresolved V genes, and the rest is unexplained. In this sample the table shows 55,000 to 85,000 clones, around 85% of which occur a single time. About 0.68% of the sample rests with the top ten. This material consisted of CD4+ or CD8+ T cells sorted from blood, taken in a trial of the OX40 agonist ivuxolimab. These receptors came from an adult with an advanced solid tumor such as melanoma, head and neck, liver or kidney cancer.

V gene TRBV5-6 combines with J gene TRBJ2-5, with a weak D call TRBD2 (6 bases). Germline CDR1 SGHDT, CDR2 YYEEEE. This CDR3 has 15 amino acids. V lost 4 bases, J lost 5 bases, and 18 bases lay in between. CDR3: CASSREKNRRETQYF. CDR3 DNA: TGTGCCAGCAGCCGGGAGAAAAACCGAAGGGAGACCCAGTACTTC.

This clone was detected once. The chain has TRBV4-3 and TRBJ2-1; a weak D match, TRBD1 (7 bases). Germline V CDR1 and CDR2: LGHNA, YSLEER. The CDR3 loop spans 15 amino acids. V lost 0 bases to trimming and J lost 7 bases, with 13 bases between them. The CDR3 region is CASSQEAGGRNEQFF. The CDR3, as DNA: TGCGCCAGCAGCCAAGAGGCAGGGGGGCGGAATGAGCAGTTCTTC.

The chain employs TRBV4-3 and TRBJ2-2, with TRBD1 as a possible D gene (5 bases). This CDR3 comprises 16 residues. Trimming removed 5 bases from V and 7 bases from J, with 20 bases in between. Germline lookup yields CDR1 LGHNA and CDR2 YSLEER. The CDR3 nucleotides read TGCGCCAGCAGCAAAAGGGGAACGGCGCAGGACGGGGAGCTGTTTTTT. It translates to CASSKRGTAQDGELFF.

Points on this clone: The CDR3 ends on some other residue instead of the conserved phenylalanine or tryptophan, so this is likely a read error. This rearrangement joins TRBV18 to TRBJ1-2; TRBD1 agrees at 8 bases. The V segment lost 3 bases and the J segment 3 bases; nucleotides outside the gene matches: 6. This CDR3 has 15 amino acids. Germline V gene sequence: CDR1 KGHSH, CDR2 LQKENI. The CDR3 is CASSPRTGWDYGYTL. CDR3 DNA: TGTGCCAGCTCACCTCGGACAGGGTGGGACTATGGCTACACCCTC.

This clone appeared once. The V and J genes are TRBV7-3 and TRBJ2-1, with 7 bases fitting TRBD1. The V gene end was trimmed by 3 bases and the J gene end by 4 bases; junction bases not matched to a gene: 6. Per the germline V gene, CDR1 is SGHTA and CDR2 is FQGTGA. The CDR3 is 15 residues long. The CDR3 coding sequence is TGTGCCAGCAGCTTTTCGGGACAGCCTTACAATGAGCAGTTCTTC. Protein: CASSFSGQPYNEQFF.

The chain employs TRBV7-2 and TRBJ1-2; D perhaps matches TRBD1 (6 bases). CDR3 size: 14 residues. V dropped 1 base and J dropped 4 bases, with 10 bases sitting between them. Germline V lookup: CDR1 SGHTA, CDR2 FQGNSA. The CDR3 nucleotides read TGTGCCAGCAGCTTAGATCCAGGGGCCTATGGCTACACCTTC. Translating it yields CASSLDPGAYGYTF.

J is TRBJ1-3 and V is TRBV19; D gene unclear. CDR1 is LNHDA, CDR2 SQIVND, per germline (reference sequence). The CDR3 runs to 14 residues. Trimming cost V 4 bases and J 4 bases, with 11 bases left between them. Written as DNA, the CDR3 is TGTGCCAGTAGTACCCGACCGCACGGAAACACCATATATTTT. It specifies CASSTRPHGNTIYF.

The chain carries TRBV7-8 and TRBJ2-2, with D possibly TRBD1 on 5 matching bases. Trimming stripped 5 bases from V and 2 bases from J, with 9 bases between. Germline-derived CDR1 and CDR2 are SGHVS and FQNEAQ. This CDR3 spans 14 amino acids. The chain's CDR3 is CASSVTVNTGELFF. CDR3 sequence (DNA): TGTGCCAGCAGCGTGACAGTCAACACCGGGGAGCTGTTTTTT.

The rearrangement links TRBV6-6 to TRBJ2-3; no definite D call. The CDR3 has 12 amino acids. Trimming took 5 bases from V and 0 from J, leaving 3 bases between them. CDR1 is MNHNY and CDR2 is SVGAGI in the germline V gene (reference sequence). The CDR3 DNA follows: TGTGCCAGCAGTAAGAGCACAGATACGCAGTATTTT. It translates to CASSKSTDTQYF.

The chain is built from TRBV7-3 and TRBJ2-1; tentative D call: TRBD1 (5 bases). Germline V CDR1 and CDR2: SGHTA, FQGTGA. The CDR3 loop spans 13 amino acids. V lost 6 bases and J lost 4, with 10 bases in between. CDR3 DNA sequence: TGTGCCAGCAGACAGGCAGGTTACAATGAGCAGTTCTTC. This translates into CASRQAGYNEQFF.